This TCR beta chain was profiled in a study of blood T cell repertoires in COVID-19. The CDR3 has 15 residues. Losses at the gene ends were 7 bases for V and 0 bases for J; bases not matched to a gene: 9. Germline V lookup: CDR1 SGHTS, CDR2 YDEGEE. Clones were sequenced by immunoSEQ multiplex PCR, and TCRdb holds only the in-frame ones, with some missing. The profile shows roughly 18,000 clones, 91% of them singletons. The clonotype was recovered from a human donor in a cohort sampled during active COVID-19. J is TRBJ1-2 and V is TRBV5-8; TRBD1 matches 7 bases. The material sequenced was peripheral blood. CDR3 in amino acids: CASGTETIANYGYTF. CDR3 nucleotides: TGTGCCAGCGGGACAGAAACTATCGCTAACTATGGCTACACCTTC.